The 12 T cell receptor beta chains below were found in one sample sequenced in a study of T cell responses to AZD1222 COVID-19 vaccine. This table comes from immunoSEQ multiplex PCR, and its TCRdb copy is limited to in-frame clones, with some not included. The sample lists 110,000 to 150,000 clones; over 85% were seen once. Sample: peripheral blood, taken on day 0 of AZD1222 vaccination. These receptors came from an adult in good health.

This chain's CDR3 is CASSLDTPGLEAFF. The CDR3 DNA follows: TGTGCCAGCAGCTTAGATACCCCCGGGTTAGAAGCTTTCTTT. This chain connects TRBV7-9 to TRBJ1-1; D unresolved. V lost 1 base, J lost 8 bases, and 14 bases lay in between. The CDR3 runs 14 residues. Germline assignment: CDR1 SEHNR and CDR2 FQNEAQ (reference sequence). The full variable domain, completed using reference TRBV7-9 and TRBJ1-1, is DTGVSQNPRHKITKRGQNVTFRCDPISEHNRLYWYRQTLGQGPEFLTYFQNEAQLEKSRLLSDRFSAERPKGSFSTLEIQRTEQGDSAMYLCASSLDTPGLEAFFGQGTRLTVV.

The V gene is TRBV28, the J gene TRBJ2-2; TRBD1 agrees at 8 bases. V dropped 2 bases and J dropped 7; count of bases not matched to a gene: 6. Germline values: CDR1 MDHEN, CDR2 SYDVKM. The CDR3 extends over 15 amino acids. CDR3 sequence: CASSLMDRDHGELFF. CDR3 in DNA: TGTGCCAGCAGTTTAATGGACAGGGACCACGGGGAGCTGTTTTTT.

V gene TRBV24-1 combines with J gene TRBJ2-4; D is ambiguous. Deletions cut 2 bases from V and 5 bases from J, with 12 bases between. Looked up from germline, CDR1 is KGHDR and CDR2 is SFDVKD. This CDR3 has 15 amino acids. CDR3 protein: CATSDSTGIENIQYF. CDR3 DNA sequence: TGTGCCACCAGTGATTCGACGGGTATCGAAAACATTCAGTACTTC.

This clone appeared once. The CDR3 here is CASSLSARGPEAFF. The CDR3 coding sequence is TGTGCCAGCAGTTTATCGGCCAGGGGGCCTGAAGCTTTCTTT. The rearrangement links TRBV27 to TRBJ1-1, with 8 bases aligning to TRBD1. The germline V gene has CDR1 MNHEY and CDR2 SMNVEV (reference sequence). This CDR3 comprises 14 residues. Trimming removed 0 bases from V and 6 bases from J; junction bases left unmatched: 3.

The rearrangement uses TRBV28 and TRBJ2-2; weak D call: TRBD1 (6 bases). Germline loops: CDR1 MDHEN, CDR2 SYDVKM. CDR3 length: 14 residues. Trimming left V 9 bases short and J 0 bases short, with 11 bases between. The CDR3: CASGGSANTGELFF. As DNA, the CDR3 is TGTGCCAGTGGGGGCTCCGCGAACACCGGGGAGCTGTTTTTT.

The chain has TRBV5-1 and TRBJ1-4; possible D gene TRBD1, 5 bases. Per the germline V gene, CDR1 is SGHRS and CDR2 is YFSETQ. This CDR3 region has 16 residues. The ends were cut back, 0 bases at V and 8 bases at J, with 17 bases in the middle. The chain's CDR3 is CASSLESGTWVEKLFF. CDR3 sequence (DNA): TGCGCCAGCAGCTTGGAGAGCGGGACGTGGGTAGAAAAACTGTTTTTT.

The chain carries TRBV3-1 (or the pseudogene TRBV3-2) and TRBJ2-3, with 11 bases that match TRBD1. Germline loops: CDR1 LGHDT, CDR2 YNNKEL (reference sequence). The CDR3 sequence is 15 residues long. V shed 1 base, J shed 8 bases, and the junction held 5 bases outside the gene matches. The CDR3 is CASSQGDRGTGTQYF. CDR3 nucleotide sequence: TGTGCCAGCAGCCAAGGGGACAGGGGGACGGGTACGCAGTATTTT.

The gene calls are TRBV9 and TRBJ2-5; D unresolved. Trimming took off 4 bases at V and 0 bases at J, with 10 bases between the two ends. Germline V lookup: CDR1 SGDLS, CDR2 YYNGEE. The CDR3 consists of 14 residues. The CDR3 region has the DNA TGTGCCAGCAGCACCGGACCGGACCAAGAGACCCAGTACTTC. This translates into CASSTGPDQETQYF.

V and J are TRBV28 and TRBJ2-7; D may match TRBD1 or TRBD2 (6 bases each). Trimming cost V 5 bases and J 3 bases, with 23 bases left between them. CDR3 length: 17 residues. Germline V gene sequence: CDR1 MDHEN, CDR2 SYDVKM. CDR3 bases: TGTGCCAGCAGTCACCCCCCCAGGGGCGGGATGGACTACGAGCAGTACTTC. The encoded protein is CASSHPPRGGMDYEQYF. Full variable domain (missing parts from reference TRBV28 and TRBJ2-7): DVKVTQSSRYLVKRTGEKVFLECVQDMDHENMFWYRQDPGLGLRLIYFSYDVKMKEKGDIPEGYSVSREKKERFSLILESASTNQTSMYLCASSHPPRGGMDYEQYFGPGTRLTVT.

CDR3: CASSFRLTYEQYF. The CDR3 DNA follows: TGTGCCAGCAGTTTTAGGTTGACCTACGAGCAGTACTTC. The rearrangement links TRBV27 to TRBJ2-7; D uncertain. The CDR3 contains 13 residues. The ends were cut back, 3 bases at V and 2 bases at J, with 8 bases in the middle. Germline V CDR1 and CDR2: MNHEY, SMNVEV (reference sequence).

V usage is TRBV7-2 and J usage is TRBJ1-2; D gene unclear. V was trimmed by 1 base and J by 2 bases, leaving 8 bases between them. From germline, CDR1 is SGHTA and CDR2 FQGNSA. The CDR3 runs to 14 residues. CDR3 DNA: TGTGCCAGCAGCTTAGTCAGTCGGAACTATGGCTACACCTTC. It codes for CASSLVSRNYGYTF.

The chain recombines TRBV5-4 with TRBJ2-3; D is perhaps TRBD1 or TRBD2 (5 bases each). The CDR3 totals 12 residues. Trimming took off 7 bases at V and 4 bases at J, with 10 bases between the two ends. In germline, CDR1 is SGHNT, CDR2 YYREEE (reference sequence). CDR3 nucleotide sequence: TGTGCCAGCTCCCGGGGCCCAGATACGCAGTATTTT. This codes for CASSRGPDTQYF.